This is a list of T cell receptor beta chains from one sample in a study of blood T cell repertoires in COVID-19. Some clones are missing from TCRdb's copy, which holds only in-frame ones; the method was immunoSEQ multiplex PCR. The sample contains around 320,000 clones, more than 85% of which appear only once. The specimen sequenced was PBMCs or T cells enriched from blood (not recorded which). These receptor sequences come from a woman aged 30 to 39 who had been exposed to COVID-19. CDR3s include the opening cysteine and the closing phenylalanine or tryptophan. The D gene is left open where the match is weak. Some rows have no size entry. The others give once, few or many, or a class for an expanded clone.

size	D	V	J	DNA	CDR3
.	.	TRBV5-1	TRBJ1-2	TGCGCCAGCAGCAACTATGGCTATGGCTACACCTTC	CASSNYGYGYTF
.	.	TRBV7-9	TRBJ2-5	TGTGCCAGCAGCCAACCGAGGACAGTACACTTTGCGGAGACCCAGTACTTC	CASSQPRTVHFAETQYF
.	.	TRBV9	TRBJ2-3	TGTGCCAGCAGCGTAGCAGGCGGGGGCATGGCAGATACGCAGTATTTT	CASSVAGGGMADTQYF
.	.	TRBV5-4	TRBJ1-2	TGTGCCAGCAGCTTATCGGCGGGACGGACTCGAACTAACTATGGCTACACCTTC	CASSLSAGRTRTNYGYTF
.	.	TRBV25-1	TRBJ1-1	TGTGCCAGCAGTGATGGGGGGGAAGGGGTGAACACTGAAGCTTTCTTT	CASSDGGEGVNTEAFF
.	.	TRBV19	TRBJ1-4	TGTGCCAGTAGCAAGAGACAGAATAATGAAAAACTGTTTTTT	CASSKRQNNEKLFF
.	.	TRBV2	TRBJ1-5	TGTGCCAGCAGCTTCACGGGAAGTAGCAATCAGCCCCAGCATTTT	CASSFTGSSNQPQHF
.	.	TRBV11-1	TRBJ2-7	TGTGCCAGCAGCTTCGCCGGGACTCACTACGAGCAGTACTTC	CASSFAGTHYEQYF
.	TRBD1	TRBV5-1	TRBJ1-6	TGCGCCAGCAGCCGGACCTACAGGGGGCCTGAATCACCCCTCCACTTT	CASSRTYRGPESPLHF
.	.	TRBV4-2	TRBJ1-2	TGTGCCAGCAGCCAAGATTACCTGAGCTTCTATGGCTACACCTTC	CASSQDYLSFYGYTF
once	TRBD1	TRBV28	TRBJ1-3	TGTGCCAGCAGTGTTAGGGGGCAAGGAAACACCATATATTTT	CASSVRGQGNTIYF
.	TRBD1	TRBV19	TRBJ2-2	TGTGCCAGTAGTCCCACCGACAGGGGTGGCACCGGGGAGCTGTTTTTT	CASSPTDRGGTGELFF
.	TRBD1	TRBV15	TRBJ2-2	TGTGCCACCAGCTTCCAAGACAGGGACGCCGGGGAGCTGTTTTTT	CATSFQDRDAGELFF
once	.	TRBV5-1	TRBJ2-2	TGCGCCAGCTCCCTCGGGGGTCGGATGTTCACCGGGGAGCTGTTTTTT	CASSLGGRMFTGELFF
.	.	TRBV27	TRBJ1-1	TGTGCCAGCACCCAATACGGAGAGGCCACTGAAGCTTTCTTT	CASTQYGEATEAFF
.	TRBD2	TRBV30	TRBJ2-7	TGTGCCTGGAATCGACTATGGACTAGCGGGGGAAAAAAGTACGAGCAGTACTTC	CAWNRLWTSGGKKYEQYF
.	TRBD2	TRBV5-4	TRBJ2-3	TGTGCCAGCAGCTCCTGGACTAGCGGCACAGATACGCAGTATTTT	CASSSWTSGTDTQYF
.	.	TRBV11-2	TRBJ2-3	TGTGCCAGCAGCTTATTCGCAGATACGCAGTATTTT	CASSLFADTQYF
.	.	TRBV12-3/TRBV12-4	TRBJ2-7	TGTGCCAGCAGTTGGGAGCTCTCCTACGAGCAGTACTTC	CASSWELSYEQYF
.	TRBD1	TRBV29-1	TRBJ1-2	TGCAGCGTGCGGACAGGGACTAACTATGGCTACACCTTC	CSVRTGTNYGYTF
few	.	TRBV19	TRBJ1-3	TGTGCCAGTAGTACCCGCGAACAGGGCTCCTCTGGAAACACCATATATTTT	CASSTREQGSSGNTIYF
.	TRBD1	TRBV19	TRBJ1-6	TGTGCCAGTAGTACTACAGGGGGGGCCTCACCCCTCCACTTT	CASSTTGGASPLHF
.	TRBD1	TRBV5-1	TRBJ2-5	TGCGCCAGCAGCCGGACAGGGGACAACCAAGAGACCCAGTACTTC	CASSRTGDNQETQYF
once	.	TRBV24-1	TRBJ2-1	TGTGCCACCAGTGACCCGCGGCGGGGGCAATACAATGAGCAGTTCTTC	CATSDPRRGQYNEQFF
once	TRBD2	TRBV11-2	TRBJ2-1	TGTGCCAGCAGCTTCCAGCACCCGCGGGGGGTGGGGATATACAATGAGCAGTTCTTC	CASSFQHPRGVGIYNEQFF
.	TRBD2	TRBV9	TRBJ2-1	TGTGCCAGCAGCGTACTTAGCGGGGGGGCGGGCTACAATGAGCAGTTCTTC	CASSVLSGGAGYNEQFF
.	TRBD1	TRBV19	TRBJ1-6	TGTGCCAGTAGTATAGGGACAGGAGCGCCAAATTCACCCCTCCACTTT	CASSIGTGAPNSPLHF
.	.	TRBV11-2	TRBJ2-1	TGTGCCAGCAGCTTAGTTTACTCCCACAATGAGCAGTTCTTC	CASSLVYSHNEQFF
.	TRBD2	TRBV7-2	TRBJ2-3	TGTGCCAGCAGCGGGCTAGCGGGGGGGCGAGCAGATACGCAGTATTTT	CASSGLAGGRADTQYF
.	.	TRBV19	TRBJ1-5	TGTGCCAGTAGTATAGAGTCGACAACTTATAGCAATCAGCCCCAGCATTTT	CASSIESTTYSNQPQHF
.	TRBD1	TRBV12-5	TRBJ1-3	TGTGCTAGTGGTTTCACAGGGGGCGCCTCTGGAAACACCATATATTTT	CASGFTGGASGNTIYF
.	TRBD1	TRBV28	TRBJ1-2	TGTGCCAGCAGTTTTCCCGTAGAGGGGGCAGACTATGGCTACACCTTC	CASSFPVEGADYGYTF
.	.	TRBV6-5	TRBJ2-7	TGTGCCAGCAGCCGACCCGGGACAAGAACCTACGAGCAGTACTTC	CASSRPGTRTYEQYF
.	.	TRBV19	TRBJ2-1	TGTGCCAGTAGTCGGACAGGCGGGATATACAATGAGCAGTTCTTC	CASSRTGGIYNEQFF
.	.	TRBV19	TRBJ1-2	TGTGCCACCCGACAGGAGCTTAACTATGGCTACACCTTC	CATRQELNYGYTF
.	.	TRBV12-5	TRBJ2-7	TGTGCTAGTCACGGGGATCGAGGTCGTGGCATCAACACCTACGAGCAGTACTTC	CASHGDRGRGINTYEQYF
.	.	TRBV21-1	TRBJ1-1	TGTGCCAGCAGCAACGGAGATATGAACACTGAAGCTTTCTTT	CASSNGDMNTEAFF
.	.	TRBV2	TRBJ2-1	TGTGCCAGCTTACTAGGCGCTGAGCAGTTCTTC	CASLLGAEQFF
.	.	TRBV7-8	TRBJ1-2	TGTGCCAGCAGCTCCGCCCGGGGGGGTACCTTAAGCTATGGCTACACCTTC	CASSSARGGTLSYGYTF
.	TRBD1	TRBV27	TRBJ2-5	TGTGCCAGCGCCCCCGGGACAGGGGTAGAGACCCAGTACTTC	CASAPGTGVETQYF
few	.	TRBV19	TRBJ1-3	TGTGCCAGTAGTACCACGCGGGACTTGGGGAACACCATATATTTT	CASSTTRDLGNTIYF
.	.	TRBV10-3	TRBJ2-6	TGTGCCACCCGGACGGGATCTGGGGCCAACGTCCTGACTTTC	CATRTGSGANVLTF
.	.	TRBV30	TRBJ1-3	TGTGCCTGGAGCCCTGGGACTGGTGGAAACACCATATATTTT	CAWSPGTGGNTIYF
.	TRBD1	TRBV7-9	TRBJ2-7	TGTGCCAGCAGTCCCGACCGGGGACAGGGGGGTGCGGAGCAGTACTTC	CASSPDRGQGGAEQYF
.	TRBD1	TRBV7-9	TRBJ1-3	TGTGCCAGCAGGGAGGGGACAGGCTCTGGAAACACCATATATTTT	CASREGTGSGNTIYF
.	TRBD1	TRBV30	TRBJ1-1	TGTGCCTGGAGTGTGGGACAGGTGAACACTGAAGCTTTCTTT	CAWSVGQVNTEAFF
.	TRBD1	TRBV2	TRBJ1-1	TGTGCCAGCACGTCCAGGGGGCGCGGGAACACTGAAGCTTTCTTT	CASTSRGRGNTEAFF